This T cell receptor beta chain was retrieved from a study of regulatory T cells in long-lasting Graves disease. In this sample, this clonotype turned up a few times. Its antigen is unknown. Trimming at V came to 5 bases and at J to 4 bases, leaving 7 bases not matched to a gene. Germline values: CDR1 SEHNR, CDR2 FQNEAQ (reference sequence). The CDR3 loop spans 15 amino acids. The study, taken as a whole, reports: Owing to a sample size that was small, accuracy may have been reduced. Persistent disease preferred TRBV28, TRBJ1-2 and TRBJ2-5.

Regarding time point: newly diagnosed GD, antithyroid drugs for less than 3 months. TCR sequences were obtained from RNA taken from PBMCs. CDR3-region Arm-PCR and iRepertoire HTBI primers produced the TCR beta libraries. TCRdb analysed the multiplex PCR reads with MiXCR anew, one entry per CDR3 protein. The table lists roughly 420,000 distinct CDR3 sequences, approximately 16% of them singletons, with 20% to 25% in the top ten. The same specimen was also included in a second study, on T cells in Graves' hyperthyroidism and ophthalmopathy. Per that study: Researchers ran a first-round RT-PCR on the TCR CDR3 using the HTBI primer set. In blood, most of the thyroid clonotypes expanded above 0.001 were also present.

The sequences come from peripheral blood mononuclear cells (PBMCs), collected at new diagnosis, from a patient treated with antithyroid drugs. The clonotype comes from a woman between 18 and 29 years old with Graves disease. The chain carries TRBV7-9 and TRBJ1-5; TRBD1 matches 8 bases. The CDR3, as DNA: TGTGCCAGCAGCCCCGGACAGGGAGAGAATCAGCCCCAGCATTTT. Translated, it gives CASSPGQGENQPQHF.